This note documents a single T cell receptor (beta chain) sequence. Libraries of TCR beta came from iRepertoire HTBI primers plus Arm-PCR of CDR3 regions. TCRdb analysed the multiplex PCR reads with MiXCR anew, one entry per CDR3 protein. The sample has some 350,000 distinct CDR3 sequences, 15% to 20% seen once; the top ten hold around 20%. These data come from a study of regulatory T cells in long-lasting Graves disease. Stated time point: newly diagnosed GD, antithyroid drugs for less than 3 months. PBMC RNA was the source of the TCR library. Germline V gives CDR1 SEHNR, CDR2 FQNEAQ (reference sequence). The ends lost 3 bases at V and 1 base at J; junction bases unmatched: 5. CDR3 length equals 15 residues. These data are also associated with another study on T cells in Graves' hyperthyroidism and ophthalmopathy. That paper notes: Peripheral blood also featured most of the thyroid clonotypes expanded above 0.001.

This material consisted of peripheral blood mononuclear cells (PBMCs), taken at new diagnosis, from a patient treated with antithyroid drugs. The chain has TRBV7-9 and TRBJ2-5, with 7 bases aligning to TRBD2. The clonotype was recovered from a woman under 30 with Graves disease. CDR3 sequence: CASSLGGRPQETQYF. In DNA form, the CDR3 reads TGTGCCAGCAGCTTGGGAGGGAGACCCCAAGAGACCCAGTACTTC.